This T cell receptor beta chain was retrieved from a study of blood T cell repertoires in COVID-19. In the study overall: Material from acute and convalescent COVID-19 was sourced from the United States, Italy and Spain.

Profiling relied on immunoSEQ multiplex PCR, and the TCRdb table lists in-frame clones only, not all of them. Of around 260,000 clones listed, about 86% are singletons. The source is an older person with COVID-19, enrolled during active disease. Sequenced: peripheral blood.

The DNA for the CDR3 is TGTGCCAGCAGTCGCCTGGCGACAGGGCCTCGCGGCACAGATACGCAGTATTTT. Translating it yields CASSRLATGPRGTDTQYF. The chain is built from TRBV28 and TRBJ2-3; TRBD1 agrees at 7 bases. The J segment lost 1 base and the V segment lost 5 bases, leaving 15 bases of the junction unmatched. This CDR3 is 18 amino acids long. The V gene's germline CDR1 is MDHEN and CDR2 SYDVKM.